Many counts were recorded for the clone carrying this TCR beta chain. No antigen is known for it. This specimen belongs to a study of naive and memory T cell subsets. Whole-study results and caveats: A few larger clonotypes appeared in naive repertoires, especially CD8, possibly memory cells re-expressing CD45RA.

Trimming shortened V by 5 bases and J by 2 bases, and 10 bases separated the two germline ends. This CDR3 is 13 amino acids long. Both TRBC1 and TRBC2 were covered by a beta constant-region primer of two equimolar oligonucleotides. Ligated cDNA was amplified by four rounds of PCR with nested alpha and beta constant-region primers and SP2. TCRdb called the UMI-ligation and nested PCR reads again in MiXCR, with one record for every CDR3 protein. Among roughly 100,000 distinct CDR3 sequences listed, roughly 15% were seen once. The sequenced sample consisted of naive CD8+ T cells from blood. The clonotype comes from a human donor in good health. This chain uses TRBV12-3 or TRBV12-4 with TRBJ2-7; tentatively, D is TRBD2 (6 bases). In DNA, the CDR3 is TGTGCCAGCAGTCCCTCGGGGGCCTACGAGCAGTACTTC. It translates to CASSPSGAYEQYF.